This T cell receptor beta chain was captured in a study of blood T cell repertoires in COVID-19. Study context: COVID-19 samples from acute and convalescent phases originated in the United States, Italy and Spain.

The length of the CDR3 is 15 residues. Germline V gene sequence: CDR1 SGHNT, CDR2 YYREEE (reference sequence). V was shortened by 3 bases and J by 3 bases, with 15 bases between the two germline ends. Original handling: Estimated nucleated cell counts came from reference gene primer amplification. Sequencing was performed with immunoSEQ multiplex PCR; in TCRdb, only in-frame clones are kept and a portion is missing. V and J calls and clone size come straight from that table; D and trimming were deduced from the DNA. The table records 150,000 to 200,000 clones, roughly four fifths of them present only once.

The V gene is TRBV5-4, the J gene TRBJ1-1, with D perhaps matching TRBD1 (5 bases). The specimen was peripheral blood. The sequence was collected from a woman between 40 and 55 years old with acute or convalescent COVID-19. The CDR3 here is CASSSRVGQDTEAFF. The DNA for the CDR3 is TGTGCCAGCAGCTCCCGAGTGGGGCAGGACACTGAAGCTTTCTTT.